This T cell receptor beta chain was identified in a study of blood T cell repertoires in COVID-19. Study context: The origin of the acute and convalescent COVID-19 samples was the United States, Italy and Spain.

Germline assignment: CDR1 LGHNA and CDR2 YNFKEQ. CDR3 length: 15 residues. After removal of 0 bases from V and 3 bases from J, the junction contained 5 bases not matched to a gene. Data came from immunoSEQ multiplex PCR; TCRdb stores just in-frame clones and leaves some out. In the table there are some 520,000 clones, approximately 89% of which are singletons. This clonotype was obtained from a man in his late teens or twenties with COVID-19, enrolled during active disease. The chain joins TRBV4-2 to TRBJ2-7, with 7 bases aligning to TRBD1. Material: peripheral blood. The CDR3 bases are TGTGCCAGCAGCCAAGAAACCGGGACAGACTACGAGCAGTACTTC. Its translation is CASSQETGTDYEQYF.